A single sample is the source of the 27 T cell receptor beta chains below, sequenced in a study of blood T cells in healthy people across ages. A sample-barcoded 5' primer and a J-beta primer mix were used in a second PCR of about 7 to 12 cycles. A single record per CDR3 protein comes from TCRdb applying MiXCR to the 5' RACE reads. The sample includes hundreds of thousands of distinct CDR3 sequences, approximately 53% of them seen just once. The specimen was blood. All receptors come from a man between 40 and 49 years old in good health.

J is TRBJ2-4 and V is TRBV11-2; D unresolved. Judging by the DNA end, TRBJ2-7 fits better; the J call may be wrong. Germline CDR1 is SGHAT and CDR2 is FQNNGV. This CDR3 contains 14 residues. This chain's CDR3 is CASSPSSRKAEQYF. Here the CDR3 DNA reads TGTGCCAGCAGCCCAAGCTCCAGGAAGGCCGAGCAGTACTTC.

The rearrangement links TRBV7-9 to TRBJ2-4, with D hard to call. Deletions cut 5 bases from V and 8 bases from J, with 13 bases between. The V gene's germline CDR1 is SEHNR and CDR2 FQNEAQ (reference sequence). The CDR3 runs 13 residues. Written as DNA, the CDR3 is TGTGCCAGCAGCACGGTCACGTCGGACATTCAGTACTTC. Translating gives CASSTVTSDIQYF.

The chain carries TRBV4-1 and TRBJ2-1; 9 nucleotides line up with TRBD2. Germline trimming cut 3 bases from V and 9 bases from J; bases unmatched to any gene: 15. CDR3 length: 17 residues. The germline gives CDR1 MGHRA, CDR2 YSYEKL. CDR3 in DNA: TGCGCCAGCAGCCAGTTAATAGCGGGAGTCTCTTCAGGTGAGCAGTTCTTC. It encodes CASSQLIAGVSSGEQFF.

The V and J genes are TRBV4-2 and TRBJ1-6, with D possibly matching TRBD1 (6 bases). The CDR3 consists of 17 residues. The germline CDR1 and CDR2 sequences are LGHNA and YNFKEQ. The V and J ends lost 0 bases and 9 bases respectively, with 18 bases between them. The CDR3 nucleotides read TGTGCCAGCAGCCAAGACACGCAGGGGTTTTCAGGTTCACCCCTCCACTTT. Translation gives CASSQDTQGFSGSPLHF.

This clonotype has only a few counts. The chain employs TRBV9 and TRBJ2-7; tentatively, D is TRBD1 (5 bases). CDR3 length equals 16 residues. Germline lookup yields CDR1 SGDLS and CDR2 YYNGEE. V was trimmed by 3 bases and J by 1 base, leaving 17 bases between them. CDR3 loop: CASSDPQGSQSYEQYF. DNA of the CDR3: TGTGCCAGCAGCGACCCCCAGGGCTCCCAATCCTACGAGCAGTACTTC.

The sample holds many counts of this clonotype. V is TRBV5-5 and J is TRBJ2-5; TRBD1 is a possible D gene (6 bases). The length of the CDR3 is 14 residues. The V end lost 4 bases, the J end lost 4 bases, and 14 bases lay between the germline ends. Germline lookup yields CDR1 SGHKS and CDR2 YYEKEE (reference sequence). The CDR3 sequence is CASSLAQGRETQYF. CDR3 DNA: TGTGCCAGCAGCCTAGCACAGGGTCGAGAGACCCAGTACTTC.

The J gene is TRBJ2-1, the V gene TRBV20-1; 8 bases agree with TRBD1. The CDR3 runs 13 residues. V lost 6 bases, J lost 1 base, and 2 bases stayed unmatched. CDR1 is DFQATT and CDR2 is SNEGSKA in the germline V gene (reference sequence). In nucleotides, the CDR3 is TGCAGTGCAAGGACAGGGTCCTACAATGAGCAGTTCTTC. Residues: CSARTGSYNEQFF.

The rearrangement uses TRBV7-2 and TRBJ2-7, with D unresolved. Germline V gives CDR1 SGHTA, CDR2 FQGNSA. The CDR3 is made up of 13 amino acids. V gave up 2 bases and J gave up 12 bases, with 17 bases separating them. The CDR3 DNA sequence: TGTGCCAGCAGCTTATTCTTCCAGGAGACCCCGTACTTC. Translated: CASSLFFQETPYF. Together with reference TRBV7-2 and TRBJ2-7, the CDR3 gives the full variable domain: GAGVSQSPSNKVTEKGKDVELRCDPISGHTALYWYRQSLGQGLEFLIYFQGNSAPDKSGLPSDRFSAERTGGSVSTLTIQRTQQEDSAVYLCASSLFFQETPYFGPGTRLTVT.

This chain uses TRBV9 with TRBJ2-7, with D unresolved. TRBJ2-5 matches the DNA end more closely, so the J call is doubtful. There are 15 residues in the CDR3. In germline, CDR1 is SGDLS, CDR2 YYNGEE. CDR3 DNA: TGTGCCAGCAGCGGAGCGTCCAGATTTGCAGAGACCCAGTACTTC. Its protein product is CASSGASRFAETQYF.

This clonotype was observed a handful of times. The chain couples TRBV5-1 to TRBJ1-1; a weak D match, TRBD1 (6 bases). The CDR3 consists of 16 residues. V was trimmed by 3 bases and J by 0 bases, leaving 15 bases between them. Looked up from germline, CDR1 is SGHRS and CDR2 is YFSETQ. Here the CDR3 DNA reads TGCGCCAGCAGCTCCTACCCAGGACAGTTGAACACTGAAGCTTTCTTT. As protein: CASSSYPGQLNTEAFF.

Only a few counts were recorded for this clonotype. This chain links TRBV27 with TRBJ2-6; D is undetermined. Germline V gives CDR1 MNHEY, CDR2 SMNVEV (reference sequence). The CDR3 consists of 16 residues. V dropped 2 bases and J dropped 0 bases, with 8 bases sitting between them. The CDR3 DNA reads TGTGCCAGCAGTTTACTTCTGAGCTCTGGGGCCAACGTCCTGACTTTC. It specifies CASSLLLSSGANVLTF.

This clonotype was detected only a few times. The chain links TRBV11-1 to TRBJ2-7; tentative D call: TRBD2 (6 bases). CDR3 length equals 11 residues. CDR1 SGHAT and CDR2 FQDESV come from the germline V gene (reference sequence). V was clipped by 5 bases and J by 6 bases, with 8 bases between them. CDR3 bases: TGTGCCAGCAGCCGCGGGACCGAGCAGTACTTC. Protein product: CASSRGTEQYF.

The chain has TRBV11-2 and TRBJ2-1; TRBD1 matches 10 bases. Germline-derived CDR1 and CDR2 are SGHAT and FQNNGV. The V gene end was trimmed by 4 bases and the J gene end by 6 bases; junction bases not matched to a gene: 12. The length of the CDR3 is 17 residues. Here the CDR3 DNA reads TGTGCCAGCAGCTCTGGGACAGGGGCAAGAGTGGGCAATGAGCAGTTCTTC. It specifies CASSSGTGARVGNEQFF.

This clonotype was found a few times. The gene calls are TRBV28 and TRBJ1-5, with D possibly matching TRBD1 (5 bases). From germline, CDR1 is MDHEN and CDR2 SYDVKM. CDR3 length equals 14 residues. V was trimmed by 6 bases and J by 0 bases, leaving 9 bases between them. This CDR3 reads CASRPRASNQPQHF. The CDR3 DNA follows: TGTGCCAGCAGGCCCAGGGCTAGCAATCAGCCCCAGCATTTT.

The chain uses TRBV11-2 and TRBJ2-4, with no clear D. The V gene lost 0 bases and the J gene lost 3 bases, with 3 bases spanning the gap. The CDR3 is made up of 13 amino acids. Germline CDR1 is SGHAT and CDR2 is FQNNGV. CDR3 DNA sequence: TGTGCCAGCAGCTTAGAGGACAAAAACATTCAGTACTTC. Encoded protein: CASSLEDKNIQYF.

The rearrangement links TRBV28 to TRBJ1-2, with 12 nucleotides matching TRBD1. This CDR3 has 18 amino acids. V lost 5 bases to trimming and J lost 4 bases; unmatched junction nucleotides: 14. Germline V gene lookup returns CDR1 MDHEN and CDR2 SYDVKM. CDR3 nucleotide sequence: TGTGCCAGCAGTCGACCCGGGACAGGGGGCATGAAGGTCTATGGCTACACCTTC. Amino acid sequence: CASSRPGTGGMKVYGYTF.

This clonotype turned up a few times. CDR3 loop: CASSLSGPYTDTQYF. The CDR3 DNA is TGTGCCAGCAGTCTGTCTGGTCCGTACACAGATACGCAGTATTTT. The chain links TRBV7-2 to TRBJ2-3; no definite D call. V gave up 6 bases and J gave up 2 bases, with 15 bases separating them. Germline loops: CDR1 SGHTA, CDR2 FQGNSA. This CDR3 spans 15 amino acids.

The chain carries TRBV9 and TRBJ2-3, with a tentative D call TRBD1 (6 bases). V was pared by 3 bases and J by 11 bases, with 19 bases between. Germline V lookup: CDR1 SGDLS, CDR2 YYNGEE. This CDR3 has 14 residues. CDR3 in amino acids: CASSAPGLAGEQYF. The CDR3 DNA is TGTGCCAGCAGCGCCCCTGGTTTGGCAGGGGAGCAGTATTTT.

The rearrangement joins TRBV29-1 to TRBJ2-1, with TRBD2 matching 10 bases. The CDR3 runs to 16 residues. From germline, CDR1 is SQVTM and CDR2 ANQGSEA. J was trimmed by 7 bases and V by 6 bases; bases with no gene match: 15. CDR3 sequence reads: CSVLYVLAGVGNEQFF. The CDR3 coding sequence is TGCAGCGTCCTCTATGTTCTAGCGGGAGTCGGGAATGAGCAGTTCTTC.

The V gene is TRBV7-8, the J gene TRBJ2-4, with 8 positions matching TRBD1. Matching the DNA end better, TRBJ2-5 makes the J call doubtful. Germline V gene sequence: CDR1 SGHVS, CDR2 FQNEAQ. CDR3 length: 14 residues. The CDR3 loop is CASRWDRRQETQYF. The CDR3 nucleotides read TGTGCCAGCAGGTGGGACAGGAGGCAAGAGACCCAGTACTTC.

V gene TRBV27 combines with J gene TRBJ2-1, with unresolved D. Germline CDR1 reads MNHEY; CDR2 reads SMNVEV (reference sequence). The CDR3 sequence is 13 residues long. Trimming removed 2 bases from V and 9 bases from J, with 11 bases in between. The CDR3 here is CASSLGPPGEQFF. The CDR3 region has the DNA TGTGCCAGCAGTTTAGGACCACCAGGTGAGCAGTTCTTC.

The CDR3 coding sequence is TGTGCCAGCAGGCACAGGGGGCCCGAGCAGTACTTC. Its protein product is CASRHRGPEQYF. The rearrangement joins TRBV3-1 to TRBJ2-5; 9 positions match TRBD1. The J call is in doubt because the DNA end fits TRBJ2-7 better. The germline gives CDR1 LGHDT, CDR2 YNNKEL (reference sequence). The CDR3 totals 12 residues.

As for this clonotype: One end of the junction does not line up with germline, which may come from a read error. The V and J genes are TRBV6-6 and TRBJ1-5; 7 positions agree with TRBD1. The CDR3 sequence is 15 residues long. CDR1 is MNHNY and CDR2 is SVGAGI in the germline V gene (reference sequence). The CDR3 region is CAGSRQGSGSQPQHF. CDR3 DNA: TGTGCCGGCAGCAGACAGGGATCGGGGAGTCAGCCCCAGCATTTT.

This chain uses TRBV28 with TRBJ1-5, with TRBD1 matching over 9 bases. Per the germline V gene, CDR1 is MDHEN and CDR2 is SYDVKM. The CDR3 has 15 residues. After removal of 7 bases from V and 5 bases from J, the junction contained 9 bases not matched to a gene. CDR3 residues: CASTSGTGSHQPQHF. The DNA of the CDR3 is TGTGCCAGCACCTCCGGGACAGGGAGTCATCAGCCCCAGCATTTT.

The chain combines TRBV7-9 with TRBJ2-1, with TRBD2 matching over 10 bases. V dropped 2 bases and J dropped 6; count of bases not matched to a gene: 4. The CDR3 loop spans 15 amino acids. Germline V gene sequence: CDR1 SEHNR, CDR2 FQNEAQ (reference sequence). Here the CDR3 DNA reads TGTGCCAGCAGCTTAAGCGGGAGGGCCGCCAATGAGCAGTTCTTC. Translation: CASSLSGRAANEQFF.

The V call is TRBV20-1, the J call TRBJ1-4, with unresolved D. CDR3 length: 12 residues. The V end was cut by 5 bases, the J end by 8 bases, with 12 bases between. CDR1 and CDR2 (germline): DFQATT, SNEGSKA (reference sequence). This chain's CDR3 is CSALLSLEKLFF. The CDR3 nucleotides are TGCAGTGCTCTCCTTAGCCTGGAAAAACTGTTTTTT.

This clonotype was picked up a small number of times. V usage is TRBV11-3 and J usage is TRBJ2-7; the D is unclear. Germline V gives CDR1 SGHNT, CDR2 YENEEA. The V gene lost 8 bases and the J gene lost 3 bases, with 14 bases spanning the gap. The CDR3 extends over 13 amino acids. Here the CDR3 DNA reads TGTGCCAGCCGCTCAGGAGTTGGCTACGAGCAGTACTTC. Its protein is CASRSGVGYEQYF. Supplemented by reference TRBV11-3 and TRBJ2-7, the full variable domain reads EAGVVQSPRYKIIEKKQPVAFWCNPISGHNTLYWYLQNLGQGPELLIRYENEEAVDDSQLPKDRFSAERLKGVDSTLKIQPAELGDSAVYLCASRSGVGYEQYFGPGTRLTVT.